This record covers a single T cell receptor beta chain. The antigen is not known. The sample comes from a study of a mutant IDH1 vaccine in newly diagnosed glioma. Across the whole study: Patients got their first vaccination 4-6 weeks after radiotherapy alone, or with temozolomide cycles. Earlier therapy was either radiotherapy, temozolomide, or both, and most got both. Study observations and caveats: Immune responses arising from the vaccine appeared in 80% to 95% of patients.

Time point meaning: week 23, last vaccination. Each dose delivered 300 ug of mutant IDH1 20-mer peptide subcutaneously with imiquimod. Donor diagnoses consisted of new WHO grade 3 or 4 IDH1-mutant, ATRX-lost astrocytomas. Method: immunoSEQ multiplex PCR; TCRdb's copy keeps in-frame clones and lacks some. The sample has 88,000 or so clones; about 82% are singletons. Trimming took off 1 base at V and 3 bases at J, with 9 bases between the two ends. Looked up from germline, CDR1 is SGHTA and CDR2 is FQGNSA. This CDR3 is 14 amino acids long. The chain has TRBV7-2 and TRBJ1-1; D is ambiguous. The sequencing used PBMCs, collected from a glioma patient whose treatment included an IDH1 peptide vaccine. This sequence was found in a man in his thirties or forties with glioma. Some clones in this sample may be carry-over from other donors' samples. Here the CDR3 reads CASSLVGTYTEAFF. The CDR3 bases are TGTGCCAGCAGCTTAGTGGGTACGTACACTGAAGCTTTCTTT.